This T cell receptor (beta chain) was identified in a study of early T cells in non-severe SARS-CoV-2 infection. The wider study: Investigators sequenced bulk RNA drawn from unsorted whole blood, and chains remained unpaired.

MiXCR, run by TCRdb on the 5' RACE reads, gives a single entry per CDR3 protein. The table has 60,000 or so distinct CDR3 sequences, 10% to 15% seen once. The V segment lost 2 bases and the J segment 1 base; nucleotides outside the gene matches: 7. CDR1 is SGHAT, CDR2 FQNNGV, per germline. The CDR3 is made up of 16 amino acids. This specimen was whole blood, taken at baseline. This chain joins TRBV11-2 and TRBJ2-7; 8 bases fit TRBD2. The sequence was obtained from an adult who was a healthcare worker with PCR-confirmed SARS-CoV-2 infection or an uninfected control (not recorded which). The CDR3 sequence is CASSLNAGGQSYEQYF. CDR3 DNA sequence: TGTGCCAGCAGCTTAAACGCGGGGGGCCAATCCTACGAGCAGTACTTC.